The source of this TCR beta chain is a study of blood T cell repertoires in COVID-19. Study-level background: Samples representing acute and convalescent COVID-19 were sourced from the United States, Italy and Spain. T cells, B-cell-depleted T cells, or PBMCs supplied cDNA or gDNA.

In the authors' workflow: Reference gene primers were amplified, and this amplification served to estimate nucleated cell counts. The method was immunoSEQ multiplex PCR; TCRdb's version includes in-frame clones alone and lacks a portion of them. V and J calls and clone size are as listed in that table; D and trimming were resolved from the DNA. The sample consists of roughly 220,000 clones, around 84% of them appearing once. CDR1 is MGHRA and CDR2 is YSYEKL in the germline V gene. Trimming stripped 4 bases from V and 0 bases from J, with 16 bases between. The CDR3 covers 17 residues. The sequenced sample was peripheral blood. This clonotype originated in a woman aged 55 to 70 who had recovered from COVID-19. The chain joins TRBV4-1 to TRBJ2-1; weak D call: TRBD2 (6 bases). The CDR3 protein is CASSRSPGLSSYNEQFF. DNA of the CDR3: TGCGCCAGCAGCCGTTCACCGGGACTTAGCTCCTACAATGAGCAGTTCTTC.